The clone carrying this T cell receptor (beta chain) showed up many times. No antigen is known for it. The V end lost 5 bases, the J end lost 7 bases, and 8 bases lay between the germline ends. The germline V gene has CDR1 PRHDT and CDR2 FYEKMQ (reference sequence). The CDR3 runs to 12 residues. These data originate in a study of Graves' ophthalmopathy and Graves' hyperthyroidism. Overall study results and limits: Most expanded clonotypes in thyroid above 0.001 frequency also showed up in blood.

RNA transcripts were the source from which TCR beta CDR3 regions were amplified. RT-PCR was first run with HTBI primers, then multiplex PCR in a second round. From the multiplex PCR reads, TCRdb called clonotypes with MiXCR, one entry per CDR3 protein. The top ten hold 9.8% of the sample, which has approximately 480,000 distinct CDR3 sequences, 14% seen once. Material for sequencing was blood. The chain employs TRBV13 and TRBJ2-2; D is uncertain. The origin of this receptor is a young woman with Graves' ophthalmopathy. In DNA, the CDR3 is TGTGCCAGCAGCCCCTTGGGCGGGGAGCTGTTTTTT. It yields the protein CASSPLGGELFF.